These 28 T cell receptor beta chains came from one sample sequenced in a study of T cells in Graves' hyperthyroidism and ophthalmopathy. Regions amplified from RNA transcripts were the TCR beta CDR3 regions. The HTBI primer set served for first-round RT-PCR of the TCR CDR3. Each CDR3 protein gets one entry after TCRdb re-called the multiplex PCR reads with MiXCR. The table has about 550,000 distinct CDR3 sequences, less than 25% seen once. Sample: blood. The receptors stem from a man aged 18 to 30 with Graves' hyperthyroidism.

At least ten counts were recorded for this clonotype. V is TRBV28 and J is TRBJ1-2; no definite D call. With 3 bases removed from V and 4 bases from J, the gap between germline ends came to 12 bases. Germline V gene lookup returns CDR1 MDHEN and CDR2 SYDVKM. The CDR3 has 14 amino acids. The CDR3 protein is CASSLAGLGYGYTF. The CDR3 region has the DNA TGTGCCAGCAGTTTGGCGGGGTTAGGCTATGGCTACACCTTC.

At least ten counts were recorded for this clonotype. The V gene is TRBV2, the J gene TRBJ2-7, with D perhaps assigned TRBD1 or TRBD2 (5 bases each). The CDR3 length is 14 residues. Trimming removed 7 bases from V and 2 bases from J, with 15 bases in between. The germline V gene has CDR1 SNHLY and CDR2 FYNNEI. Here the CDR3 DNA reads TGTGCCAGCAAGGGGACGCTAGGTCCCTACGAGCAGTACTTC. Translating it yields CASKGTLGPYEQYF.

The chain joins TRBV11-1 to TRBJ1-5; 10 bases align to TRBD1. CDR3 length equals 17 residues. The V segment lost 5 bases and the J segment 3 bases; nucleotides outside the gene matches: 10. Per the germline V gene, CDR1 is SGHAT and CDR2 is FQDESV (reference sequence). CDR3 DNA sequence: TGTGCCAGCAGCCACGCAACTGGGACAGGGGCCAATCAGCCCCAGCATTTT. Its translation: CASSHATGTGANQPQHF.

This clonotype was counted at least ten times. The chain uses TRBV12-3 or TRBV12-4 and TRBJ2-7, with a possible D match to TRBD2 (6 bases). The length of the CDR3 is 15 residues. V lost 8 bases, J lost 2 bases, and 19 bases lay in between. DNA of the CDR3: TGTGCCAGCCTTCTCTCCGGGACTTACCCCTACGAGCAGTACTTC. It yields the protein CASLLSGTYPYEQYF.

This chain uses TRBV11-2 with TRBJ1-1, with D tentatively TRBD1 (5 bases). The CDR3 loop spans 13 amino acids. Germline CDR1 and CDR2: SGHAT and FQNNGV. Trimming left V 5 bases short and J 7 bases short, with 14 bases between. The CDR3 region is CASSPIRQHEAFF. The CDR3 bases are TGTGCCAGCAGCCCCATACGACAGCATGAAGCTTTCTTT.

This clonotype was seen many times. The chain has TRBV29-1 and TRBJ1-1; 9 nucleotides match TRBD1. Trimming took 0 bases from V and 6 from J; bases not matched to a gene: 14. The CDR3 is made up of 17 amino acids. Germline lookup yields CDR1 SQVTM and CDR2 ANQGSEA. Here the CDR3 reads CSVEDFSLGQGLAEAFF. The CDR3 DNA follows: TGCAGCGTTGAAGATTTCAGTCTTGGACAGGGGTTGGCTGAAGCTTTCTTT. The full variable domain, in which reference TRBV29-1 and TRBJ1-1 provide the parts outside the CDR3, is SAVISQKPSRDICQRGTSLTIQCQVDSQVTMMFWYRQQPGQSLTLIATANQGSEATYESGFVIDKFPISRPNLTFSTLTVSNMSPEDSSIYLCSVEDFSLGQGLAEAFFGQGTRLTVV.

This clonotype appeared many times. The chain has TRBV12-3 or TRBV12-4 and TRBJ1-3; D gene uncertain. Between the trimmed V and J ends, which lost 3 bases and 0 bases, there was a span of 3 bases. The CDR3 consists of 13 residues. The CDR3 coding sequence is TGTGCCAGCAGTTTTAGCTCTGGAAACACCATATATTTT. Its translation: CASSFSSGNTIYF.

In its sample, this clonotype was seen many times. V and J are TRBV12-3 or TRBV12-4 and TRBJ1-1; D not certain. V was pared by 3 bases and J by 8 bases, with 19 bases between. This CDR3 has 15 amino acids. CDR3: CASSLGLLPASEAFF. In DNA form, the CDR3 reads TGTGCCAGCAGTTTGGGGTTGCTCCCGGCGTCAGAAGCTTTCTTT.

Details on this clonotype: Germline and junction disagree at one end, which may indicate a read error. This sequence joins TRBV6-1 and TRBJ1-1, with 7 bases matching TRBD1. There are 14 residues in the CDR3. Germline CDR1 MNHNS, CDR2 SASEGT. CDR3 coding DNA: TGTGCCAGCAGTGAAGCAAGGGGGCCCACTGAAGCTCTCTTT. It codes for CASSEARGPTEALF.

This clonotype was picked up many times. The rearrangement joins TRBV15 to TRBJ1-2, with unresolved D. The CDR3 runs 14 residues. Trimming removed 1 base from V and 5 bases from J, with 11 bases in between. Germline V gene sequence: CDR1 LNHNV, CDR2 YYDKDF (reference sequence). CDR3 coding DNA: TGTGCCACCAGCAGAGTCCGCGAAGGGTATGGCTACACCTTC. The encoded protein is CATSRVREGYGYTF.

This clonotype has at least ten counts. The J gene is TRBJ1-2, the V gene TRBV5-1, with D tentatively TRBD1 (6 bases). Trimming removed 5 bases from V and 8 bases from J, with 25 bases in between. Germline CDR1 and CDR2: SGHRS and YFSETQ. The CDR3 is 16 residues long. The CDR3 DNA sequence: TGCGCCAGCAGTTCTCCCTTTACCCAGGGGCTACTAGGCTACACCTTC. Translation: CASSSPFTQGLLGYTF.

This clonotype came up many times. The chain uses TRBV27 and TRBJ2-5; possibly TRBD2 for D (6 bases). The CDR3 spans 15 residues. Trimming removed 3 bases from V and 2 bases from J, with 13 bases in between. Germline V gives CDR1 MNHEY, CDR2 SMNVEV (reference sequence). The chain's CDR3 is CASSFMAGPQETQYF. CDR3 coding DNA: TGTGCCAGCAGTTTTATGGCGGGACCACAAGAGACCCAGTACTTC.

In its sample, this clonotype was seen many times. V is TRBV11-2 and J is TRBJ2-5, with D uncertain. The CDR3 contains 13 residues. The germline V gene encodes CDR1 SGHAT and CDR2 FQNNGV. Between the trimmed V and J ends, which lost 6 bases and 1 base, there was a span of 9 bases. The CDR3 is CASRFAAQETQYF. The CDR3 DNA reads as TGTGCCAGCAGGTTTGCCGCCCAAGAGACCCAGTACTTC. Full variable domain (rest looked up from reference TRBV11-2 and TRBJ2-5): EAGVAQSPRYKIIEKRQSVAFWCNPISGHATLYWYQQILGQGPKLLIQFQNNGVVDDSQLPKDRFSAERLKGVDSTLKIQPAKLEDSAVYLCASRFAAQETQYFGPGTRLLVL.

This CDR3 reads CASSHGGGGQPQHF. As DNA, the CDR3 is TGTGCCAGCAGCCATGGAGGGGGCGGACAGCCCCAGCATTTT. The J gene is TRBJ1-5, the V gene TRBV3-1; 7 bases are a match to TRBD1. V was clipped by 3 bases and J by 7 bases; unmatched bases: 6. Germline V gives CDR1 LGHDT, CDR2 YNNKEL (reference sequence). The CDR3 spans 14 residues. The entire variable domain, with the rest obtained from reference TRBV3-1 and TRBJ1-5, is as follows: DTAVSQTPKYLVTQMGNDKSIKCEQNLGHDTMYWYKQDSKKFLKIMFSYNNKELIINETVPNRFSPKSPDKAHLNLHINSLELGDSAVYFCASSHGGGGQPQHFGDGTRLSIL.

This clonotype was found a few times. A much bigger clone sits one base away, suggesting this may be a read error. The V call is TRBV29-1, the J call TRBJ1-1; D unclear. CDR1 SQVTM and CDR2 ANQGSEA come from the germline V gene. CDR3 size: 12 residues. Between the trimmed V and J ends, which lost 0 bases and 12 bases, there was a span of 14 bases. The CDR3 region is CSVEDRSDPTFF. CDR3 coding DNA: TGCAGCGTTGAAGATCGGTCCGACCCAACTTTCTTT.

The CDR3 nucleotides are TGTGCCAGCAGCCCTCCCCCTGGGTCTAGCGGGAGTTACGAGCAGTACTTC. Translation: CASSPPPGSSGSYEQYF. This rearrangement joins TRBV28 to TRBJ2-7; 10 nucleotides match TRBD2. V gave up 6 bases and J gave up 4 bases; unmatched junction bases: 15. The germline CDR1 and CDR2 sequences are MDHEN and SYDVKM. The CDR3 length is 17 residues.

This clonotype was counted between two and nine times. The chain carries TRBV6-5 and TRBJ2-7; no clear D. The CDR3 spans 15 residues. V shed 0 bases and J shed 2 bases, with 11 bases lying between them. CDR1 is MNHEY, CDR2 SVGAGI, per germline. DNA of the CDR3: TGTGCCAGCAGTTACTCGATTGCTGAGACCTACGAGCAGTACTTC. Its protein is CASSYSIAETYEQYF.

This clonotype appeared a few times. This chain links TRBV12-3 or TRBV12-4 with TRBJ1-2; D ambiguous. The CDR3 consists of 11 residues. Trimming took 5 bases from V and 7 from J, leaving 8 bases between them. The CDR3 sequence: CASSGSVGYTF. The CDR3 nucleotides read TGTGCCAGCAGTGGGAGCGTTGGCTACACCTTC.

This clonotype has a count of ten or more. This chain connects TRBV6-1 to TRBJ1-5; no definite D call. The V end was cut by 3 bases, the J end by 6 bases, with 9 bases between. Germline assignment: CDR1 MNHNS and CDR2 SASEGT. This CDR3 is 13 amino acids long. CDR3 region: CASSEEIGQPQHF. The CDR3 coding sequence is TGTGCCAGCAGTGAGGAAATAGGTCAGCCCCAGCATTTT.

This clonotype appeared many times. The chain carries TRBV10-1 and TRBJ2-7; TRBD2 matches at 11 bases. Germline CDR1 and CDR2: WNHNN and SYGVQD (reference sequence). This CDR3 comprises 15 residues. The V and J ends lost 6 bases and 7 bases, in that order; junction bases with no gene match: 11. The CDR3 bases are TGCGCCAGCAGGCTAGCGGGGGGCAATACCTGTGAGCAGTACTTC. Protein: CASRLAGGNTCEQYF.

This clonotype was seen repeatedly, ten times or more. The chain has TRBV18 and TRBJ2-7, with D perhaps TRBD1 (5 bases). CDR3 size: 14 residues. Germline V gives CDR1 KGHSH, CDR2 LQKENI. V lost 6 bases and J 3 bases, leaving 15 bases between the germline ends. The CDR3 bases are TGTGCCAGCTCTCCCCTAGGGGCTCACTACGAGCAGTACTTC. Translated: CASSPLGAHYEQYF.

There are many counts of this clonotype. This chain joins TRBV11-2 and TRBJ2-7, with 7 positions matching TRBD1. Unmatched junction bases numbered 4, after V lost 0 bases and J lost 2 bases. Germline CDR1 is SGHAT and CDR2 is FQNNGV. The length of the CDR3 is 15 residues. The CDR3 sequence is CASSLDSGTAYEQYF. CDR3 bases: TGTGCCAGCAGCTTAGACTCCGGGACAGCCTACGAGCAGTACTTC.

The V gene is TRBV6-1, the J gene TRBJ1-5; D ambiguous. Trimming stripped 7 bases from V and 2 bases from J, with 9 bases between. This CDR3 has 13 amino acids. CDR1 MNHNS and CDR2 SASEGT come from the germline V gene. CDR3 region: CASKSGGNQPQHF. In DNA form, the CDR3 reads TGTGCCAGCAAGAGCGGCGGCAATCAGCCCCAGCATTTT.

This clonotype was detected ten times or more. This sequence joins TRBV12-3 or TRBV12-4 and TRBJ1-1; 7 nucleotides line up with TRBD1. The CDR3 is 14 amino acids. V shed 5 bases, J shed 1 base, and the junction held 4 bases outside the gene matches. The CDR3 region is CASSLRDRNTEAFF. CDR3 sequence (DNA): TGTGCCAGCAGTCTTCGGGACAGGAACACTGAAGCTTTCTTT.

This clonotype was recorded a few times. The chain is built from TRBV10-3 and TRBJ2-5, with 14 positions matching TRBD2. Germline V gene lookup returns CDR1 ENHRY and CDR2 SYGVKD. The CDR3 covers 16 residues. V gave up 8 bases and J gave up 1 base; unmatched junction bases: 6. As DNA, the CDR3 is TGTGCCATCGCCGGGACTAGCGGGGGAACCCAAGAGACCCAGTACTTC. Its translation: CAIAGTSGGTQETQYF.

This chain joins TRBV11-2 and TRBJ1-6; no clear D. Trimming left V 5 bases short and J 6 bases short, with 17 bases between. Germline lookup yields CDR1 SGHAT and CDR2 FQNNGV. The CDR3 is 16 amino acids. The CDR3 protein is CASSQGNLGINSPLHF. The DNA of the CDR3 is TGTGCCAGCAGCCAAGGGAACCTGGGCATTAATTCACCCCTCCACTTT.

At least ten counts were recorded for this clonotype. The chain uses TRBV12-3 or TRBV12-4 and TRBJ1-2; D gene ambiguous. CDR3 length: 14 amino acids. V lost 2 bases and J lost 13, with 20 bases in between. This chain's CDR3 is CASSLNSWTTNCTF. The CDR3 DNA is TGTGCCAGCAGTTTAAACAGTTGGACCACGAATTGCACCTTC.

The chain links TRBV6-9 to TRBJ2-2; 9 nucleotides agree with TRBD2. V lost 3 bases and J lost 2; bases outside the gene matches: 7. CDR3 length: 17 amino acids. Germline lookup yields CDR1 MNHGY and CDR2 SVAAGI. The CDR3 bases are TGTGCCAGCAGTTACGAGCGGGAGGTCAAAAACACCGGGGAGCTGTTTTTT. Amino acids: CASSYEREVKNTGELFF.